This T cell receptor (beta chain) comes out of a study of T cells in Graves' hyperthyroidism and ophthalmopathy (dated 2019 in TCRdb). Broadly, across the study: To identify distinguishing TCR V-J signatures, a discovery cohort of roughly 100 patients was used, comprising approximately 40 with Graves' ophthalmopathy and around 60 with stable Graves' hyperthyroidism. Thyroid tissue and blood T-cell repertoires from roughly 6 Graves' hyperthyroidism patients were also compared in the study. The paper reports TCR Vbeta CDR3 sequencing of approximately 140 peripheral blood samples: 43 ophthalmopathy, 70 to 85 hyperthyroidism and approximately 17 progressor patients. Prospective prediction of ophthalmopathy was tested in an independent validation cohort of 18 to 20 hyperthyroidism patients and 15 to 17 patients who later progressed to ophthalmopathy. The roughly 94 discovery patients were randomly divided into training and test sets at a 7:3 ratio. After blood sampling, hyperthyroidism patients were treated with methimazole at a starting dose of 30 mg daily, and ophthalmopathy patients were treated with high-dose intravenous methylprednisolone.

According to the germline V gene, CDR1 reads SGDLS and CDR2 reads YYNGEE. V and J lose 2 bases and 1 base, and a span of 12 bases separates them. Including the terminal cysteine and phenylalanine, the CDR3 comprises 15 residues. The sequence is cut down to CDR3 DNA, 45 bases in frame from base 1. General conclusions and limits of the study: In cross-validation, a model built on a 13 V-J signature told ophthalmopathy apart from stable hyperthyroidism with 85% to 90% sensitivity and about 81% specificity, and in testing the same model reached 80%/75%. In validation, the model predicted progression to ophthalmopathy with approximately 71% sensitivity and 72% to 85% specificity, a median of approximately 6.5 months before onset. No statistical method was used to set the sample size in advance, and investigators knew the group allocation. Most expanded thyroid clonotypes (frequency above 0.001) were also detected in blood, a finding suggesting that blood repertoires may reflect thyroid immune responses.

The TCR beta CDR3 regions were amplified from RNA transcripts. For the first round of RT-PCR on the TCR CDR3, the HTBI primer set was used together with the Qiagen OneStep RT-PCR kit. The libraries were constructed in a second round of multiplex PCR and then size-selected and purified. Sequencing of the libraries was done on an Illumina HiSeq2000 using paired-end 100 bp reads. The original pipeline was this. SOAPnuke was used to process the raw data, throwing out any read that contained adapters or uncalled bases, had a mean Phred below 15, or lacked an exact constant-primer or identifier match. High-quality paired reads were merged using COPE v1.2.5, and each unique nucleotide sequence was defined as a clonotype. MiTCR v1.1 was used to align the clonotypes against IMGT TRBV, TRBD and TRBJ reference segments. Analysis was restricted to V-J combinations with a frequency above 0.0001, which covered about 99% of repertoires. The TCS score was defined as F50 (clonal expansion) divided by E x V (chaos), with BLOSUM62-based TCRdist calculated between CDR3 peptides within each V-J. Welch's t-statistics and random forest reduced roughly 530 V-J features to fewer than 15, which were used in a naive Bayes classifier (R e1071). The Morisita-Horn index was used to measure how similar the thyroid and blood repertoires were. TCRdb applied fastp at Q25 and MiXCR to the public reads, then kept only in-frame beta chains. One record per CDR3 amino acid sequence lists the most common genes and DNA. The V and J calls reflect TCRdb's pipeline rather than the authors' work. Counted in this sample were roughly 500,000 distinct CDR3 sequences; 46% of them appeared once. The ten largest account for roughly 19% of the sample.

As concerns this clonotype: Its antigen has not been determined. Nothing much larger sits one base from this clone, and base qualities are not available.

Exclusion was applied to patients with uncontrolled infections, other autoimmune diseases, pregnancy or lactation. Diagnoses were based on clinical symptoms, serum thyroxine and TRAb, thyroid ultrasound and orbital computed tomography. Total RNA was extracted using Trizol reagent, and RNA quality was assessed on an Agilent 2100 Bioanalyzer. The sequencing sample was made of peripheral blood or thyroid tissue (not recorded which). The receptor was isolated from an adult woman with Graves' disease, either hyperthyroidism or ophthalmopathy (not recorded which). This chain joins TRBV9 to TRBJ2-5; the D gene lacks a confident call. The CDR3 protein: CASSVVDRFQETQYF. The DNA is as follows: TGTGCCAGCAGCGTTGTCGACCGCTTCCAAGAGACCCAGTACTTC.